The rows below give T cell receptor beta chains drawn from one sample of a study of neoadjuvant anti-PD-1 for oral cavity cancer. Produced via immunoSEQ multiplex PCR; TCRdb's table is partial and in-frame only. The data show over 60,000 clones, around 85% seen once. The starting material was PBMCs, obtained after nivolumab (anti-PD-1) treatment. These receptors were obtained from a person aged 40 to 85 with oral cavity squamous cell carcinoma. Both conserved end residues are part of each CDR3. A D gene is named only where the DNA matches it firmly. Clone size, where shown, is once, few, many, or a class for clones that have expanded.

clone_size j_call v_call d_call cdr3_length cdr3_aa cdr3_nt
- TRBJ1-5 TRBV6-4 - 14 CASSLQHGNQPQHF TGTGCCAGCAGCCTACAACACGGCAATCAGCCCCAGCATTTT
- TRBJ2-1 TRBV10-2 TRBD2 15 CASSDGWTSYNEQFF TGCGCCAGCAGTGACGGATGGACTAGCTACAATGAGCAGTTCTTC
few TRBJ2-3 TRBV29-1 - 15 CSGFRAITPTDTQYF TGCAGCGGCTTCCGGGCAATAACTCCCACAGATACGCAGTATTTT
- TRBJ1-1 TRBV30 - 14 CAWSRDSRNTEAFF TGTGCCTGGAGCCGGGACTCACGGAACACTGAAGCTTTCTTT
- TRBJ2-1 TRBV6-5 TRBD1 14 CASSRQGTSNEQFF TGTGCCAGCAGTCGACAGGGGACCTCCAATGAGCAGTTCTTC
- TRBJ2-1 TRBV7-2 TRBD1 15 CASTKAGQGYNEQFF TGTGCCAGCACCAAAGCGGGACAGGGGTACAATGAGCAGTTCTTC
- TRBJ1-6 TRBV30 - 15 CAWSGAGAGSSPLHF TGTGCCTGGAGTGGGGCGGGCGCCGGTAGTTCACCCCTCCACTTT
- TRBJ1-3 TRBV5-4 - 15 CASSLEGLSGNTIYF TGTGCCAGCAGCTTGGAGGGTCTCTCTGGAAACACCATATATTTT
once TRBJ1-2 TRBV2 - 17 CASSGIPGQTGNYGYTF TGTGCCAGCAGTGGCATTCCCGGACAGACGGGTAACTATGGCTACACCTTC
once TRBJ2-1 TRBV6-1 - 14 CASSEALDSRKQFF TGTGCCAGCAGTGAAGCGCTTGACTCCCGAAAGCAGTTCTTC
- TRBJ1-5 TRBV25-1 TRBD1 15 CASSPTGAWNQPQHF TGTGCCAGCAGTCCTACAGGGGCATGGAATCAGCCCCAGCATTTT
- TRBJ2-1 TRBV19 - 14 CASSIGRVYNEQFF TGTGCCAGTAGTATAGGAAGGGTCTACAATGAGCAGTTCTTC
- TRBJ2-5 TRBV5-1 TRBD2 15 CASSLALAGGETQYF TGCGCCAGCAGCTTGGCACTAGCGGGTGGAGAGACCCAGTACTTC
- TRBJ1-5 TRBV5-8 - 12 CASSLQGQPQHF TGTGCCAGCAGCTTGCAGGGGCAGCCCCAGCATTTT